The 6 T cell receptor beta chains below come from one sample, sequenced in a study of cytomegalovirus exposure and HLA in healthy donors. Sequencing used immunoSEQ multiplex PCR; TCRdb keeps in-frame clones, though not all of them. The sample lists around 200,000 clones, roughly 77% occurring once. The sequenced material came from PBMCs. These receptor sequences come from a young woman in good health and CMV-seronegative.

V gene TRBV9 combines with J gene TRBJ2-3, with a weak D call TRBD1 (5 bases). The CDR3 consists of 16 residues. Germline CDR1 SGDLS, CDR2 YYNGEE. V was cut by 3 bases and J by 0 bases, with 14 bases left in between. CDR3: CASSAHRRLSTDTQYF. The DNA for the CDR3 is TGTGCCAGCAGCGCTCACAGGAGACTTAGCACAGATACGCAGTATTTT.

This clone was seen only once. The V and J genes are TRBV28 and TRBJ1-1; the match to TRBD1 covers 8 bases. Germline assignment: CDR1 MDHEN and CDR2 SYDVKM. The CDR3 extends over 16 amino acids. V shed 5 bases, J shed 3 bases, and the junction held 11 bases outside the gene matches. CDR3 sequence: CASSQTGGRVHTEAFF. The CDR3 DNA is TGTGCCAGCAGTCAAACAGGGGGTCGGGTGCACACTGAAGCTTTCTTT.

The chain has TRBV5-4 and TRBJ2-7; 8 nucleotides match TRBD1. Per germline, CDR1 SGHNT and CDR2 YYREEE (reference sequence). CDR3 length equals 15 residues. J gave up 3 bases and V 2 bases, and 7 bases lay outside the gene matches. CDR3 sequence (DNA): TGTGCCAGCAGCTTCAGGGACAGGCTCCACTACGAGCAGTACTTC. It is translated as CASSFRDRLHYEQYF. Looking up the rest from reference TRBV5-4 and TRBJ2-7 gives the full variable domain: ETGVTQSPTHLIKTRGQQVTLRCSSQSGHNTVSWYQQALGQGPQFIFQYYREEENGRGNFPPRFSGLQFPNYSSELNVNALELDDSALYLCASSFRDRLHYEQYFGPGTRLTVT.

This sequence joins TRBV7-8 and TRBJ2-5, with TRBD2 identical over 7 bases. Trimming took 2 bases from V and 7 from J; bases not matched to a gene: 7. Germline lookup yields CDR1 SGHVS and CDR2 FQNEAQ. This CDR3 spans 14 amino acids. The CDR3 coding sequence is TGTGCCAGCAGCTTATTGAGACTAGCTGGGACCCAGTACTTC. It translates to CASSLLRLAGTQYF. Together with reference TRBV7-8 and TRBJ2-5, the CDR3 gives the full variable domain: GAGVSQSPRYKVAKRGQDVALRCDPISGHVSLFWYQQALGQGPEFLTYFQNEAQLDKSGLPSDRFFAERPEGSVSTLKIQRTQQEDSAVYLCASSLLRLAGTQYFGPGTRLLVL.

The CDR3 spells CASSKGLRETQYF. CDR3 nucleotide sequence: TGTGCCAGTAGTAAGGGGCTACGAGAGACCCAGTACTTC. V and J are TRBV19 and TRBJ2-5; D may be TRBD1 (5 bases). V lost 4 bases, J lost 4 bases, and 10 bases lay in between. Germline-derived CDR1 and CDR2 are LNHDA and SQIVND (reference sequence). The CDR3 extends over 13 amino acids.

The chain combines TRBV11-3 with TRBJ2-3, with 8 positions matching TRBD2. The junction had 9 bases not matched to a gene; V was cut back by 6 bases and J by 7 bases. This CDR3 contains 14 residues. Germline V gene sequence: CDR1 SGHNT, CDR2 YENEEA. The CDR3 region has the DNA TGTGCCAGCAGGCGTGAAACTAGCGGCCATACGCAGTATTTT. Translated, it gives CASRRETSGHTQYF.